This T cell receptor (beta chain) is drawn from a study of T cells in Graves' hyperthyroidism and ophthalmopathy. Study summary: Upon initial diagnosis and before any treatment, peripheral blood was collected.

The CDR3 spans 14 residues. CDR1 and CDR2 from the germline V gene are SGHDN and FVKESK. The germline V and J ends were trimmed by 4 bases and 3 bases, with 12 bases remaining between them. Amplification targeted TCR beta CDR3 regions from RNA transcripts. First-round RT-PCR with HTBI primers amplified the TCR CDR3 region. Using its own MiXCR run on the multiplex PCR reads, TCRdb lists one record per CDR3 protein. This table holds over 500,000 distinct CDR3 sequences, less than 15% found once. The source of this sequence is a woman between 40 and 50 years old with Graves' hyperthyroidism. Sequenced input: blood. The chain combines TRBV14 with TRBJ1-1, with D possibly matching TRBD1 (6 bases). Here the CDR3 DNA reads TGTGCCAGCAGCCCAAACGGGGGCTACACTGAAGCTTTCTTT. Its translation is CASSPNGGYTEAFF.